The 21 T cell receptor beta chains listed next were all sequenced from one sample in a study of shared clonotypes between healthy human individuals. Data came from immunoSEQ multiplex PCR; TCRdb stores just in-frame clones and leaves some out. The data show 650,000 to 750,000 clones, with about 78% seen just once and approximately 1.8% held by the top ten. The sample consisted of memory CD4+ T cells sorted from blood. Described subset: CD45RA-negative fraction. These TCRs come from a woman aged 25 to 39 in good health.

The chain couples TRBV5-4 to TRBJ1-2; 7 positions agree with TRBD1. Unmatched junction bases numbered 10, after V lost 6 bases and J lost 5 bases. CDR3 length: 14 residues. Germline loops: CDR1 SGHNT, CDR2 YYREEE (reference sequence). For the CDR3, the DNA is TGTGCCAGCAACCTTAGGGGACAGTATTATGGCTACACCTTC. It translates to CASNLRGQYYGYTF.

The chain links TRBV27 to TRBJ2-7; 10 bases map to TRBD2. The CDR3 is 15 residues long. CDR1 is MNHEY, CDR2 SMNVEV, per germline (reference sequence). Trimming at V came to 4 bases and at J to 7 bases, leaving 10 bases not matched to a gene. The CDR3 coding sequence is TGTGCCAGCAGTTCACCTAGCGGGAGAAATGGAGAGCAGTACTTC. Encoded protein: CASSSPSGRNGEQYF.

V gene TRBV7-3 combines with J gene TRBJ2-3, with a tentative D call TRBD2 (6 bases). The CDR3 has 14 amino acids. The V gene lost 3 bases and the J gene lost 1 base, with 8 bases spanning the gap. Germline CDR1 SGHTA, CDR2 FQGTGA. In DNA, the CDR3 is TGTGCCAGCAGCTTGGGGACTGGCACAGATACGCAGTATTTT. Translating gives CASSLGTGTDTQYF.

This chain connects TRBV7-2 to TRBJ2-7; 8 nucleotides match TRBD2. The CDR3 consists of 15 residues. Unmatched junction bases numbered 7, after V lost 2 bases and J lost 4 bases. Germline CDR1 SGHTA, CDR2 FQGNSA. CDR3 sequence (DNA): TGTGCCAGCAGCTTAATGAGCGGGAGCGGATACGAGCAGTACTTC. It translates to CASSLMSGSGYEQYF.

This clone has a handful of counts. The junction departs from germline at one end; a sequencing error may be responsible. The chain couples TRBV2 to TRBJ2-7; D is undetermined. Germline V gene sequence: CDR1 SNHLY, CDR2 FYNNEI. This CDR3 contains 14 residues. CDR3 protein: CASSEGAGSSEQYF. CDR3 sequence (DNA): TGTGCCAGCAGTGAAGGGGCAGGCTCCTCCGAGCAGTACTTC.

The chain uses TRBV28 and TRBJ1-1, with TRBD1 matching 9 bases. The V gene's germline CDR1 is MDHEN and CDR2 SYDVKM. Unmatched junction bases numbered 17, after V lost 4 bases and J lost 5 bases. This CDR3 contains 18 residues. CDR3 sequence: CASSSLFQTGGVITEAFF. CDR3 nucleotides: TGTGCCAGCAGTTCCCTCTTCCAGACAGGGGGAGTTATAACTGAAGCTTTCTTT.

The CDR3 DNA sequence: TGTGCCAGCTCACGAAACCCCGGGTACACAGATACGCAGTATTTT. The encoded protein is CASSRNPGYTDTQYF. The chain couples TRBV18 to TRBJ2-3, with no clear D. Looked up from germline, CDR1 is KGHSH and CDR2 is LQKENI. Deletions cut 4 bases from V and 2 bases from J, with 13 bases between. CDR3 length equals 15 residues.

The chain carries TRBV27 and TRBJ2-7; a weak D match, TRBD2 (6 bases). V lost 4 bases to trimming and J lost 6 bases, with 13 bases between them. In germline, CDR1 is MNHEY, CDR2 SMNVEV (reference sequence). The CDR3 has 13 residues. Written as DNA, the CDR3 is TGTGCCAGCAGTTCCAGACTAGGGGTCGAGCAGTACTTC. As protein: CASSSRLGVEQYF.

As to this clone: Other nucleotide sequences from this sample produce the same CDR3. The chain employs TRBV15 and TRBJ2-3; TRBD2 agrees at 8 bases. The V gene end was trimmed by 1 base and the J gene end by 0 bases; junction bases not matched to a gene: 3. The CDR3 has 16 residues. CDR1 is LNHNV, CDR2 YYDKDF, per germline (reference sequence). The CDR3 region has the DNA TGTGCCACCAGCAGAGCGAGCGGGAGTAGCACAGATACGCAGTATTTT. Its protein product is CATSRASGSSTDTQYF.

Note on this clone: At the DNA level, this CDR3 is encoded by other sequences in the same sample as well. The rearrangement joins TRBV18 to TRBJ2-2, with D uncertain. The V end lost 0 bases, the J end lost 3 bases, and 5 bases lay between the germline ends. This CDR3 has 14 amino acids. Germline V gene lookup returns CDR1 KGHSH and CDR2 LQKENI. CDR3 amino acids: CASSPPRDTGELFF. CDR3 bases: TGTGCCAGCTCACCACCGCGAGACACCGGGGAGCTGTTTTTT.

The chain joins TRBV6-5 to TRBJ2-3, with D maybe TRBD1 (6 bases). The CDR3 length is 16 residues. CDR1 and CDR2 from the germline V gene are MNHEY and SVGAGI. Between the trimmed V and J ends, which lost 2 bases and 0 bases, there was a span of 12 bases. CDR3 residues: CASSYGGHLSTDTQYF. In nucleotides, the CDR3 is TGTGCCAGCAGTTACGGGGGACACCTCAGCACAGATACGCAGTATTTT.

V is TRBV5-4 and J is TRBJ2-7; 10 bases fit TRBD1. J lost 5 bases, V lost 4 bases, and 15 bases had no gene match. The germline CDR1 and CDR2 sequences are SGHNT and YYREEE (reference sequence). The CDR3 has 17 amino acids. The CDR3 sequence is CASSTSSGQGGYHEQYF. Here the CDR3 DNA reads TGTGCCAGCAGCACATCGAGCGGACAGGGGGGTTACCACGAGCAGTACTTC.

V and J are TRBV23-1 and TRBJ2-1; 12 positions match TRBD2. TRBV23-1 is marked as an open reading frame, function uncertain. CDR3 length: 15 residues. V was clipped by 7 bases and J by 5 bases; unmatched bases: 6. DNA for the CDR3: TGCGCCAGCATACTCAGGACTAGCGGGGACAATGAGCAGTTCTTC. It specifies CASILRTSGDNEQFF.

The chain uses TRBV5-1 and TRBJ2-4; 12 bases fit TRBD1. CDR1 is SGHRS and CDR2 is YFSETQ in the germline V gene. Trimming took 3 bases from V and 7 from J; bases not matched to a gene: 2. This CDR3 is 14 amino acids long. The CDR3 is CASSWGTGGNIQYF. Written as DNA, the CDR3 is TGCGCCAGCAGCTGGGGGACAGGGGGCAACATTCAGTACTTC.

This clone has at least ten counts. This specimen includes other DNA sequences encoding the same CDR3. The chain joins TRBV29-1 to TRBJ1-1; no clear D. Trimming removed 6 bases at V and 3 bases at J, with 8 bases between. CDR3 length: 11 amino acids. Germline CDR1 SQVTM, CDR2 ANQGSEA. The CDR3 reads CSVSWDTEAFF. CDR3 coding DNA: TGCAGCGTCTCCTGGGACACTGAAGCTTTCTTT.

The gene calls are TRBV5-1 and TRBJ1-1, with no clear D. The length of the CDR3 is 14 residues. Trimming shortened V by 0 bases and J by 1 base, and 7 bases separated the two germline ends. From germline, CDR1 is SGHRS and CDR2 YFSETQ. CDR3 sequence reads: CASSLGEKNTEAFF. The CDR3 coding sequence is TGCGCCAGCAGCTTGGGGGAAAAGAACACTGAAGCTTTCTTT.

The rearrangement uses TRBV18 and TRBJ2-7; D is possibly TRBD1 (5 bases). Germline V CDR1 and CDR2: KGHSH, LQKENI. The CDR3 is 16 amino acids. The V gene lost 3 bases and the J gene lost 0 bases, with 15 bases spanning the gap. The CDR3 sequence is CASSPPRQPSSYEQYF. DNA for the CDR3: TGTGCCAGCTCACCCCCACGACAGCCTAGCTCCTACGAGCAGTACTTC.

This clone was counted many times. The chain is built from TRBV28 and TRBJ2-3, with TRBD2 identical over 10 bases. Germline CDR1 is MDHEN and CDR2 is SYDVKM. This CDR3 has 16 residues. J was trimmed by 2 bases and V by 6 bases; bases with no gene match: 8. CDR3 residues: CASSLRTSGYTDTQYF. The CDR3 region has the DNA TGTGCCAGCAGCTTAAGGACTAGCGGTTACACAGATACGCAGTATTTT.

This sequence joins TRBV30 and TRBJ2-1, with a weak D call TRBD2 (6 bases). Germline V gene sequence: CDR1 GTSNPN, CDR2 SVGIG (reference sequence). The CDR3 length is 12 residues. Trimming left V 2 bases short and J 15 bases short, with 17 bases between. CDR3 coding DNA: TGTGCCTGGAGTCTACTAGCACCAGATAGGTTCTTC. Translating it yields CAWSLLAPDRFF.

The V gene is TRBV5-6, the J gene TRBJ2-3; 11 nucleotides match TRBD1. After removal of 9 bases from V and 2 bases from J, the junction contained 8 bases not matched to a gene. Germline V gives CDR1 SGHDT, CDR2 YYEEEE. The length of the CDR3 is 15 residues. CDR3 DNA sequence: TGTGCCACCGAGGACAGGGGGCTTTTCACAGATACGCAGTATTTT. Its protein is CATEDRGLFTDTQYF.

This sequence joins TRBV7-2 and TRBJ2-7; D gene ambiguous. From germline, CDR1 is SGHTA and CDR2 FQGNSA. The CDR3 covers 16 residues. Trimming removed 2 bases from V and 4 bases from J, with 18 bases in between. The CDR3 loop reads CASSLRWRTRSYEQYF. CDR3 DNA sequence: TGTGCCAGCAGCTTACGGTGGCGGACGAGGAGTTACGAGCAGTACTTC.